This T cell receptor beta chain was sequenced for a study of T cells in localized non-small cell lung cancer. TCRdb's copy holds only in-frame clones and misses some; the assay was immunoSEQ multiplex PCR. The data show under 20,000 clones, 85% seen once. The TCR sequence derives from a male donor aged 60 or older with stage I lung adenocarcinoma. This sample comprised peripheral blood, obtained before any cancer treatment.

For the CDR3, the DNA is TGTGCCAGCAGCCCCGGGACAGGGGGCCTGAATGAGCAGTTCTTC. It is translated as CASSPGTGGLNEQFF. The chain recombines TRBV7-3 with TRBJ2-1, with 12 positions matching TRBD1. Per germline, CDR1 SGHTA and CDR2 FQGTGA. Trimming at V came to 5 bases and at J to 7 bases, leaving 6 bases not matched to a gene. The CDR3 totals 15 residues.